Listed below are T cell receptor beta chains from one sample, sequenced in a study of Ad26.COV2.S vaccination and SARS-CoV-2 variants. Only in-frame clones appear in the TCRdb table, and some are missing; sequencing was by immunoSEQ multiplex PCR. The sample contains some 350,000 clones, roughly 90% of which appear only once. This specimen consisted of peripheral blood, obtained in a trial of Ad26.COV2.S vaccine versus placebo. The receptors originated from a person aged 18 to 59 who received the Ad26.COV2.S COVID-19 vaccine or a placebo. Each CDR3 is given with its conserved first and last residue. The D gene is left open where the match is weak. Where a row states a size, it is once, few, many or the class of an expanded clone; other rows omit it.

v_call,d_call,clone_size,j_call,cdr3_nt,cdr3_aa
TRBV13,NA,few,TRBJ2-4,TGTGCCAGCAGCTTAGGCCTGGGAAACATTCAGTACTTC,CASSLGLGNIQYF
TRBV24-1,TRBD1,NA,TRBJ1-2,TGTGCCACCTCAGGGGGGAACGCTGATGGCTACACCTTC,CATSGGNADGYTF
TRBV3-1/TRBV3-2,NA,NA,TRBJ1-1,TGTGCCAGCAGGCAGGCCGGGACAACGAACACTGAAGCTTTCTTT,CASRQAGTTNTEAFF
TRBV28,TRBD1,NA,TRBJ1-2,TGTGCCAGCACCTCGGGACAGCCCCGTTATGGCTACACCTTC,CASTSGQPRYGYTF
TRBV7-9,TRBD1,NA,TRBJ2-3,TGTGCCAGCAGTTCACACAGGGGTTTCACAGATACGCAGTATTTT,CASSSHRGFTDTQYF
TRBV2,TRBD2,NA,TRBJ2-3,TGTGCCAGCAGGGAAGGACTAGCGGGAACAGATACGCAGTATTTT,CASREGLAGTDTQYF
TRBV25-1,TRBD2,NA,TRBJ2-3,TGTGCCAGCAGTGATCCTTCTCCCGGCGGGAGAGGTACAGATACGCAGTATTTT,CASSDPSPGGRGTDTQYF
TRBV5-4,NA,NA,TRBJ2-1,TGTGCCAGCAGCTTGGCAAAGGGACACTCCTACAATGAGCAGTTCTTC,CASSLAKGHSYNEQFF
TRBV12-5,NA,NA,TRBJ1-6,TGTGCTAGCCGATTGAGGGATAATTCACCCCTCCACTTT,CASRLRDNSPLHF
TRBV12-3/TRBV12-4,NA,NA,TRBJ2-1,TGTGCCAGCAGTTTACAGTTCGGGAAGGCGTTCTTC,CASSLQFGKAFF